The 4 T cell receptor beta chains below all came from one sample that was sequenced in a study of CD8+ T cells in alopecia areata. Documented treatment: oral pan-JAK inhibitor, 5-10 mg twice daily. RNA extraction was followed by reverse transcription into cDNA, which acted as the sequencing template. Clones were sequenced by immunoSEQ multiplex PCR, and TCRdb holds only the in-frame ones, with some missing. Among 200,000 to 250,000 clones listed, under 60% were seen once. Sample: CD4+ T cells sorted from blood, taken at week 4, from a patient treated with tofacitinib. These receptor sequences come from a human donor with alopecia areata.

The rearrangement uses TRBV11-2 and TRBJ2-2, with 14 positions matching TRBD2. V lost 6 bases to trimming and J lost 7 bases; unmatched junction nucleotides: 7. This CDR3 is 16 amino acids long. The germline V gene has CDR1 SGHAT and CDR2 FQNNGV. The CDR3 coding sequence is TGTGCCAGCAGGAGGACTAGCGGGGGGCGAGTCGGGGAGCTGTTTTTT. Residues: CASRRTSGGRVGELFF.

This clone was detected only a few times. The chain is built from TRBV20-1 and TRBJ2-7; D remains ambiguous. Trimming cost V 2 bases and J 3 bases, with 5 bases left between them. CDR1 is DFQATT and CDR2 is SNEGSKA in the germline V gene (reference sequence). This CDR3 has 11 amino acids. CDR3 amino acids: CSARRLYEQYF. The CDR3 DNA follows: TGCAGTGCTAGACGGCTCTACGAGCAGTACTTC.

This chain uses TRBV5-6 with TRBJ1-2; TRBD1 matches 9 bases. Unmatched junction bases numbered 11, after V lost 4 bases and J lost 1 base. The germline gives CDR1 SGHDT, CDR2 YYEEEE. This CDR3 is 17 amino acids long. As DNA, the CDR3 is TGTGCCAGCAGCCCTGGGGACAGGGAGAAGGGTAACTATGGCTACACCTTC. Its translation: CASSPGDREKGNYGYTF. Combining the CDR3 with reference TRBV5-6 and TRBJ1-2 gives the whole variable domain DAGVTQSPTHLIKTRGQQVTLRCSPKSGHDTVSWYQQALGQGPQFIFQYYEEEERQRGNFPDRFSGHQFPNYSSELNVNALLLGDSALYLCASSPGDREKGNYGYTFGSGTRLTVV.

This clone has a count of ten or more. The V and J genes are TRBV19 and TRBJ2-1; TRBD1 is a possible D gene (5 bases). The germline V gene has CDR1 LNHDA and CDR2 SQIVND (reference sequence). This CDR3 region has 16 residues. V lost 6 bases, J lost 6 bases, and 21 bases lay in between. The CDR3 sequence: CASRKGAVGLFNEQFF. The CDR3 nucleotides are TGTGCCAGTAGAAAAGGGGCCGTGGGCCTTTTCAATGAGCAGTTCTTC.